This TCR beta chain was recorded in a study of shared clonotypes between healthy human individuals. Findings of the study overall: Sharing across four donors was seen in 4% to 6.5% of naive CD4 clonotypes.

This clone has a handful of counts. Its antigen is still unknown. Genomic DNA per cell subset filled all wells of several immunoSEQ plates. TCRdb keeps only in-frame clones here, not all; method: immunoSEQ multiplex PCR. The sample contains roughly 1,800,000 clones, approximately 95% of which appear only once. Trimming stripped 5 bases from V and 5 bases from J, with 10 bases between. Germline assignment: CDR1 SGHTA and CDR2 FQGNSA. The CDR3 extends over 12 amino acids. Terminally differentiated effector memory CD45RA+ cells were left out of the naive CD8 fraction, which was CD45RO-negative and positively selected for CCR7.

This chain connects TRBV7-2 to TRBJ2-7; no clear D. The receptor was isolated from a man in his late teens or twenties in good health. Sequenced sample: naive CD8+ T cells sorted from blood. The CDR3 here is CASSLTYDEQYF. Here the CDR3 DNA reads TGTGCCAGCAGCCTCACATATGACGAGCAGTACTTC. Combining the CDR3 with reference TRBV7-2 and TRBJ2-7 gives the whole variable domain GAGVSQSPSNKVTEKGKDVELRCDPISGHTALYWYRQSLGQGLEFLIYFQGNSAPDKSGLPSDRFSAERTGGSVSTLTIQRTQQEDSAVYLCASSLTYDEQYFGPGTRLTVT.